This TCR beta chain was obtained from a study of blood T cell repertoires in COVID-19. About the study: Material from acute and convalescent COVID-19 was sourced from the United States, Italy and Spain.

Original methodology: It was from reference gene primer amplification that nucleated cell counts were estimated. Some clones are missing from TCRdb's copy, which holds only in-frame ones; the method was immunoSEQ multiplex PCR. V, J and clone size are those of that table, while D and trimming were read from the DNA. The sample carries tens of thousands of clones, around 87% recorded once. V was cut by 4 bases and J by 5 bases, with 15 bases left in between. The germline CDR1 and CDR2 sequences are SGHDT and YYEEEE. The CDR3 loop spans 14 amino acids. This TCR was sampled from a human donor in a cohort sampled during active COVID-19. The donor label of this sample is uncertain. This sequence joins TRBV5-6 and TRBJ1-1; D may be TRBD1 (5 bases). Sequenced sample: peripheral blood. CDR3 region: CASSSDLRETEAFF. The CDR3 DNA follows: TGTGCCAGCAGCAGCGATCTCAGGGAAACTGAAGCTTTCTTT.